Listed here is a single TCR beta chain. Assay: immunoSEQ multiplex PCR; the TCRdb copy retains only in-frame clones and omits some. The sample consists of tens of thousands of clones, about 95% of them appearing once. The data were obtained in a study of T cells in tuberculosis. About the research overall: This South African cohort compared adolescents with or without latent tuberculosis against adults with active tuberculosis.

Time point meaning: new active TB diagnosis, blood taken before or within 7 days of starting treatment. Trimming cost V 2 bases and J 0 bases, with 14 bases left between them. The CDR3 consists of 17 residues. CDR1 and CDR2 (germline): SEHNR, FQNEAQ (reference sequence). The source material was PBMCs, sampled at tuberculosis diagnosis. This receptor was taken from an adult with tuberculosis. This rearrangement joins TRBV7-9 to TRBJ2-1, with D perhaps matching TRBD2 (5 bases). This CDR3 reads CASSLSPSPSSYNEQFF. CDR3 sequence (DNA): TGTGCCAGCAGCTTATCCCCTAGCCCCAGCTCCTACAATGAGCAGTTCTTC.